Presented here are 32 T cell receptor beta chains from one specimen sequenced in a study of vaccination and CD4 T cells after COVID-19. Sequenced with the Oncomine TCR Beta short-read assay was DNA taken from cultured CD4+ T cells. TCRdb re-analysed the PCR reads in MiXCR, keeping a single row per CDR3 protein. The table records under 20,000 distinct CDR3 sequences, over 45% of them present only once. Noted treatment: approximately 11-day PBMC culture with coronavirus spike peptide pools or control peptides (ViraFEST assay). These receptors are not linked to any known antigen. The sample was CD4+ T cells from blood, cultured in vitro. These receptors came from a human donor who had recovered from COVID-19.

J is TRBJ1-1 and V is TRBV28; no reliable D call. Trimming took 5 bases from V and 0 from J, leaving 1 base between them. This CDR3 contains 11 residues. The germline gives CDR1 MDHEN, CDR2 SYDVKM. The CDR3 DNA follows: TGTGCCAGCAGTATGAACACTGAAGCTTTCTTT. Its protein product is CASSMNTEAFF.

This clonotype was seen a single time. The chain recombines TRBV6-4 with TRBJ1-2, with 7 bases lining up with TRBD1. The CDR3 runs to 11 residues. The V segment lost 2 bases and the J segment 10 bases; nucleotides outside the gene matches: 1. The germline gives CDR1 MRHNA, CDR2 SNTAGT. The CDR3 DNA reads TGTGCCAGCAGTGACAGGGGGCTCTACACCTTC. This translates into CASSDRGLYTF.

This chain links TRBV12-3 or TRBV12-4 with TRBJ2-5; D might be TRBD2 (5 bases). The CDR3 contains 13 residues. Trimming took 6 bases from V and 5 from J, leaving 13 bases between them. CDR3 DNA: TGTGCCAGCAGACCAACTAGTACTGAGACCCAGTACTTC. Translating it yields CASRPTSTETQYF.

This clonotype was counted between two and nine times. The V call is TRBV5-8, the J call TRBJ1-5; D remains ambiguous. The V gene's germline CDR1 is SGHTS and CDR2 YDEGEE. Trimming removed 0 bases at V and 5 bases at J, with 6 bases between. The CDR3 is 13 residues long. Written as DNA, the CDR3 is TGTGCCAGCAGCTTGGACCGCTATCAGCCCCAGCATTTT. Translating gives CASSLDRYQPQHF.

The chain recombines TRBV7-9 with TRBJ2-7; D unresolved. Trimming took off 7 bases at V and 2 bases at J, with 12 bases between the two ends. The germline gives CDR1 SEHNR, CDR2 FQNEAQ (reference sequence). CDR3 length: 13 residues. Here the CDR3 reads CASTQGPPYEQYF. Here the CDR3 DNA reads TGTGCCAGCACCCAAGGCCCTCCCTACGAGCAGTACTTC.

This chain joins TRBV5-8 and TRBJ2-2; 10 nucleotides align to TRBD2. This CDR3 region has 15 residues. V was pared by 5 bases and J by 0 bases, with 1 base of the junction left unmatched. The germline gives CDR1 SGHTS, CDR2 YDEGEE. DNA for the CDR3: TGTGCCAGCAGGGGACTAGCGACGAACACCGGGGAGCTGTTTTTT. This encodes CASRGLATNTGELFF.

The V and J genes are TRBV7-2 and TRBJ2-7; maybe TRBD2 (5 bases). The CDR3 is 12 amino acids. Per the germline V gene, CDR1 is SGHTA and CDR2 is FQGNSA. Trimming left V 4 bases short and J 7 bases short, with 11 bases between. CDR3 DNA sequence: TGTGCCAGCAGCTCTACTAGTCGAGAGCAGTACTTC. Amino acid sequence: CASSSTSREQYF.

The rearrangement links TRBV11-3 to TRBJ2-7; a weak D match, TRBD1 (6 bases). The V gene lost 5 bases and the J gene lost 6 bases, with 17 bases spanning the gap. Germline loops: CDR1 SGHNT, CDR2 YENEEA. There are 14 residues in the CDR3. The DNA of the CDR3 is TGTGCCAGCAGCCAGGGGATGCAAGGCGGCGAGCAGTACTTC. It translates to CASSQGMQGGEQYF.

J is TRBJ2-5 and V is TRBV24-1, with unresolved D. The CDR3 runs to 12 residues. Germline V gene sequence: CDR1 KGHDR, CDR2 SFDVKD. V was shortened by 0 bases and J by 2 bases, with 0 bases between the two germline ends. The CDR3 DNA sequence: TGTGCCACCAGTGATTTGCAAGAGACCCAGTACTTC. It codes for CATSDLQETQYF.

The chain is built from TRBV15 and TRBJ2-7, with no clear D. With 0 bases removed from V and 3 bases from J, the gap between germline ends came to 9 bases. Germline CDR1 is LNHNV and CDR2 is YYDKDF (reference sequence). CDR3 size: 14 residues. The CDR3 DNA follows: TGTGCCACCAGCAGAGATTACGGCGACTACGAGCAGTACTTC. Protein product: CATSRDYGDYEQYF.

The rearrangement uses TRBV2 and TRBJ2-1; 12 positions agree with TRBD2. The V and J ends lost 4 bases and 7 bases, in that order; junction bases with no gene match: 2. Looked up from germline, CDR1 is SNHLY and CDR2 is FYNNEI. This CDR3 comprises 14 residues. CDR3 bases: TGTGCCAGCAGTGCTAGCGGGAGGGTTAATGAGCAGTTCTTC. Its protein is CASSASGRVNEQFF.

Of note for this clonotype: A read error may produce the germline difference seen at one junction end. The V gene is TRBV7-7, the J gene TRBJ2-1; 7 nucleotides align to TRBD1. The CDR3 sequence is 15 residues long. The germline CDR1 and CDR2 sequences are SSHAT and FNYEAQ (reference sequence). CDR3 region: CASSISSGTANEQFF. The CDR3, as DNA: TGTGCTAGCAGCATATCCTCCGGGACAGCTAATGAGCAGTTCTTC.

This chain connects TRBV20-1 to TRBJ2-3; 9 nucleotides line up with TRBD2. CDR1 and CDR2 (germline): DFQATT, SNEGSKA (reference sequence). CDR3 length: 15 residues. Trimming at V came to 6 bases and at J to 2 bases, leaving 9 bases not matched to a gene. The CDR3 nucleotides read TGCAGTGCCTTAAGACTAGCGGAGAACACAGATACGCAGTATTTT. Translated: CSALRLAENTDTQYF.

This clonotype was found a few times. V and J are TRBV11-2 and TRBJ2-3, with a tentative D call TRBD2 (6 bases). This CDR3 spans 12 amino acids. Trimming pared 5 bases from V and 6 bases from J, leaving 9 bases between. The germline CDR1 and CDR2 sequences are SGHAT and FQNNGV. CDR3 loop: CASSPRGDTQYF. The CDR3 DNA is TGTGCCAGCAGCCCCCGGGGGGATACGCAGTATTTT.

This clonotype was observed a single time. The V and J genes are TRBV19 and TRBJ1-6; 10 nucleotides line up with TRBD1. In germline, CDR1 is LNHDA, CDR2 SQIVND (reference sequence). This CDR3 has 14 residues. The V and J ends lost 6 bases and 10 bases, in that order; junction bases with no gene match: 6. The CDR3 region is CASRPGTGVSPLHF. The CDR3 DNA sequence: TGTGCCAGTAGACCCGGGACAGGGGTGTCACCCCTCCACTTT.

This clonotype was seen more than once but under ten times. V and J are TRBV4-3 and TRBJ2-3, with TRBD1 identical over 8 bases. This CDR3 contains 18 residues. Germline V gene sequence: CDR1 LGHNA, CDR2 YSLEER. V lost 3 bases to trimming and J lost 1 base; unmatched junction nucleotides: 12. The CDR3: CASSQAGTGVPGTDTQYF. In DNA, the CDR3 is TGCGCCAGCAGCCAGGCCGGGACAGGAGTTCCCGGCACAGATACGCAGTATTTT.

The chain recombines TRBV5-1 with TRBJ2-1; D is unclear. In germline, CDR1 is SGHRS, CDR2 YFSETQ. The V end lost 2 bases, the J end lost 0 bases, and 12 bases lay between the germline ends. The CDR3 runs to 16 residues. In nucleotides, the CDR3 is TGCGCCAGCAGCTTACAACCTGTCAGCTCCTACAATGAGCAGTTCTTC. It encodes CASSLQPVSSYNEQFF.

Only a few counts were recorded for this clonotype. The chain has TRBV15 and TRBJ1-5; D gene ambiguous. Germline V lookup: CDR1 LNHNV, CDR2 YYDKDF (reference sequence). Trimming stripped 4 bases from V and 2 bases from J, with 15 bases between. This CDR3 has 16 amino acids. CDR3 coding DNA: TGTGCCACCAGCACATCACTCATAGGCGGCAATCAGCCCCAGCATTTT. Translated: CATSTSLIGGNQPQHF.

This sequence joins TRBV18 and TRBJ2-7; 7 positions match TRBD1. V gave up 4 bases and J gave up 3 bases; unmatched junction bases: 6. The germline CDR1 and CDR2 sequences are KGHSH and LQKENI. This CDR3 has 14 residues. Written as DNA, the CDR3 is TGTGCCAGCTCACGGGCTGGGACAGACTACGAGCAGTACTTC. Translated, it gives CASSRAGTDYEQYF. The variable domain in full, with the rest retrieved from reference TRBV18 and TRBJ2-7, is NAGVMQNPRHLVRRRGQEARLRCSPMKGHSHVYWYRQLPEEGLKFMVYLQKENIIDESGMPKERFSAEFPKEGPSILRIQQVVRGDSAAYFCASSRAGTDYEQYFGPGTRLTVT.

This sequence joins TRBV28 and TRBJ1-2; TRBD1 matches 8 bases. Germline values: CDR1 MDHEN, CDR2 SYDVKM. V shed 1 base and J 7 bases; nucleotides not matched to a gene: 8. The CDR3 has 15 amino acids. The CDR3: CASSLYGAGGGGYTF. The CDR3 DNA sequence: TGTGCCAGCAGTTTATATGGGGCAGGGGGCGGTGGCTACACCTTC.

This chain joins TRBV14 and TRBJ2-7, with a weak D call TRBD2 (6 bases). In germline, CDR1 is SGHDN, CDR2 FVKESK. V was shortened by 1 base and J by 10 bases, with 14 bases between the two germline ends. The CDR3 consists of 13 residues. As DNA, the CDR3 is TGTGCCAGCAGCCAAGTAGTCGGGGGAGGACAGTACTTC. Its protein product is CASSQVVGGGQYF.

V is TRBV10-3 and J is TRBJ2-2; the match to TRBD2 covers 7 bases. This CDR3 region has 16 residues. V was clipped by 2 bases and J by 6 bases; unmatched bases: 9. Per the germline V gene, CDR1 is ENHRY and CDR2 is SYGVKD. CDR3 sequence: CAISEERLARSGELFF. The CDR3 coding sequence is TGTGCCATCAGTGAGGAGAGACTAGCAAGGTCCGGGGAGCTGTTTTTT.

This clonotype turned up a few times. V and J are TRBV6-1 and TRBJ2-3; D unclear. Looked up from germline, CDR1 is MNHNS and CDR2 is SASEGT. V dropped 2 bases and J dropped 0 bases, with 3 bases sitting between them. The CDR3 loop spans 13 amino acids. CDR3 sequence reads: CASSERSTDTQYF. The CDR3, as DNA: TGTGCCAGCAGTGAACGAAGCACAGATACGCAGTATTTT.

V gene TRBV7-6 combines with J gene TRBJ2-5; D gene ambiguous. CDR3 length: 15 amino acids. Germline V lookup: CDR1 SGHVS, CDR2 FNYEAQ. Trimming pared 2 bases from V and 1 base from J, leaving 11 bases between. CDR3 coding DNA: TGTGCCAGCAGCTTATTTTCCTTGGTCCAAGAGACCCAGTACTTC. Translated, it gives CASSLFSLVQETQYF.

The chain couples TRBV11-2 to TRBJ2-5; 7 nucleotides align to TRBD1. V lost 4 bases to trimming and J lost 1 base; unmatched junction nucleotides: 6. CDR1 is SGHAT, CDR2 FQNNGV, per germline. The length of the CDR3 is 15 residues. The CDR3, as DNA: TGTGCCAGCAGCTCCTCGGGACAGCCCCAAGAGACCCAGTACTTC. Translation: CASSSSGQPQETQYF.

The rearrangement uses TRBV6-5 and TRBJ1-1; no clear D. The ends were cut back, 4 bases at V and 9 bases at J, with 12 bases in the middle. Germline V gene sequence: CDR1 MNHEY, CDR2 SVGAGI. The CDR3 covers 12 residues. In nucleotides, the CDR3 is TGTGCCAGCAGTTCACAGCGCCAACAAGCTTTCTTT. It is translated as CASSSQRQQAFF.

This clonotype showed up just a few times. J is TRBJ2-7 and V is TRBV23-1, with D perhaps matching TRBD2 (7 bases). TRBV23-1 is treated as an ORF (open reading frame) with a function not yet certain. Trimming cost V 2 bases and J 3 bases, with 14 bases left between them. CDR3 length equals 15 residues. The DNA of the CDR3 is TGCGCCAGCAGTCAAGCAGGGGAGGGATACTACGAGCAGTACTTC. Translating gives CASSQAGEGYYEQYF.

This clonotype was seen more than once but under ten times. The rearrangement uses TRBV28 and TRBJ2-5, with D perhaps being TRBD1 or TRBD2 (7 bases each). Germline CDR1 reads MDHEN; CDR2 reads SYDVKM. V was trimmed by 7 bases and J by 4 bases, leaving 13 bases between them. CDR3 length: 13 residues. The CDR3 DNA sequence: TGTGCCAGCAATCAGGGGGGGCTAGAGACCCAGTACTTC. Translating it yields CASNQGGLETQYF.

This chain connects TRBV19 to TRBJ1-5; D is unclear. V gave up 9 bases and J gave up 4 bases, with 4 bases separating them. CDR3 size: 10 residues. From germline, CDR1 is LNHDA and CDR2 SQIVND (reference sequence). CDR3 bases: TGTGCCAGCAGGAATCAGCCCCAGCATTTT. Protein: CASRNQPQHF.

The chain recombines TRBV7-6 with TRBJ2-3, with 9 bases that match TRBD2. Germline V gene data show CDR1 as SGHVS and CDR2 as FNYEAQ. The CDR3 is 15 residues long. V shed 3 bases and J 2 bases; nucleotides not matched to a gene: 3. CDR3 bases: TGTGCCAGCAGCTTTGGCGGGGGGGCCACAGATACGCAGTATTTT. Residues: CASSFGGGATDTQYF.

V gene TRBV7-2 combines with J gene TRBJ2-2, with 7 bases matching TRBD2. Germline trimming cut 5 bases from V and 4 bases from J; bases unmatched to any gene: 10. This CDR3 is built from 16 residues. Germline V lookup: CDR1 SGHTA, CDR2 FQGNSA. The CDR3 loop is CASSHTGGEFTGELFF. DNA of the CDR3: TGTGCCAGCAGCCACACGGGGGGAGAGTTCACCGGGGAGCTGTTTTTT. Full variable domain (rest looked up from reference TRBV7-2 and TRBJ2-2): GAGVSQSPSNKVTEKGKDVELRCDPISGHTALYWYRQSLGQGLEFLIYFQGNSAPDKSGLPSDRFSAERTGGSVSTLTIQRTQQEDSAVYLCASSHTGGEFTGELFFGEGSRLTVL.

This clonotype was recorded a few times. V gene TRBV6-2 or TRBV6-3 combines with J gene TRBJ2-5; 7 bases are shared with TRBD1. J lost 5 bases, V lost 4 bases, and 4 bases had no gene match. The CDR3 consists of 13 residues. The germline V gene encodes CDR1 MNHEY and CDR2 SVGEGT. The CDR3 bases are TGTGCCAGCAGTTCGACAGGGTATGAGACCCAGTACTTC. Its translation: CASSSTGYETQYF.